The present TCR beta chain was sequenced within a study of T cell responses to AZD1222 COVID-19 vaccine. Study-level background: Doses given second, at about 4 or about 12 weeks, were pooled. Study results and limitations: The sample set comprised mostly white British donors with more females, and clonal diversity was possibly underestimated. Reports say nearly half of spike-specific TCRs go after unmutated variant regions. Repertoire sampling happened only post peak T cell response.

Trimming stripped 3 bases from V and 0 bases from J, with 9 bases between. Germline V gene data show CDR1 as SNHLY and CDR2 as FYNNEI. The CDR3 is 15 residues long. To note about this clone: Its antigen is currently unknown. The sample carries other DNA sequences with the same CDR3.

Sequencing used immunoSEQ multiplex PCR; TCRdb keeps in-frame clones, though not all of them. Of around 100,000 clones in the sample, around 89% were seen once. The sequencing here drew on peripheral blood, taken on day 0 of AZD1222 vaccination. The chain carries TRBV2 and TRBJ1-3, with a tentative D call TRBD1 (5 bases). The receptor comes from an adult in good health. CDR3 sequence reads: CASSDDSASGNTIYF. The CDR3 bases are TGTGCCAGCAGTGACGACAGCGCCTCTGGAAACACCATATATTTT. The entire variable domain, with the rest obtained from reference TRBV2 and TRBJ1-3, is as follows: EPEVTQTPSHQVTQMGQEVILRCVPISNHLYFYWYRQILGQKVEFLVSFYNNEISEKSEIFDDQFSVERPDGSNFTLKIRSTKLEDSAMYFCASSDDSASGNTIYFGEGSWLTVV.